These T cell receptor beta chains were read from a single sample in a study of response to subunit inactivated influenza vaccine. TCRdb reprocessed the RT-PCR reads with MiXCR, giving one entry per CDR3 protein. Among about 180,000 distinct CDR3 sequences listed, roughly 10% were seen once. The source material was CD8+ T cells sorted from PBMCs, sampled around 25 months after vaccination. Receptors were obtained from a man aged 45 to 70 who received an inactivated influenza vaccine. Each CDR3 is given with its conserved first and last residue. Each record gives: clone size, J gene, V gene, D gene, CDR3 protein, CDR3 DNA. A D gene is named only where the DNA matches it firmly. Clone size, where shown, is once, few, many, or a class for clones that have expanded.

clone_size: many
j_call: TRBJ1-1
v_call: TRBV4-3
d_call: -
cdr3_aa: CASSPQRYYTEAFF
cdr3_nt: TGCGCCAGCAGCCCACAAAGGTACTACACTGAAGCTTTCTTT

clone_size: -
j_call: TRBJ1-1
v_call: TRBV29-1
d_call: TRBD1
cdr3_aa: CTSGQGDTEAFF
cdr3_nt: TGCACCTCGGGACAGGGTGACACTGAAGCTTTCTTT

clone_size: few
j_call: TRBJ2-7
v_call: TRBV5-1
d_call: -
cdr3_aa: CASSLRGRSYEQYF
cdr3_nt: TGCGCCAGCAGCTTGCGGGGACGTTCCTACGAGCAGTACTTC

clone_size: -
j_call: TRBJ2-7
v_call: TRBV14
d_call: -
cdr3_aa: CASSGASYEQYF
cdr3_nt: TGTGCCAGCAGTGGCGCCTCCTACGAGCAGTACTTC

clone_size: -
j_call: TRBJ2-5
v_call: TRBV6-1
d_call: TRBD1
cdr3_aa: CASSPGQGPFGTQYF
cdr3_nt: TGTGCCAGCAGCCCCGGACAGGGGCCCTTTGGGACCCAGTACTTC

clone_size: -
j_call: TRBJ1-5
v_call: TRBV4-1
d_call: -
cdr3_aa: CASSQDSGAQPQHF
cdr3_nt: TGCGCCAGCAGCCAAGATTCGGGGGCTCAGCCCCAGCATTTT

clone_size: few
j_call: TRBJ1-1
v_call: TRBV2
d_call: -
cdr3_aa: CASLDLRTEAFF
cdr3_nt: TGTGCCAGTTTAGACCTGAGGACTGAAGCTTTCTTT

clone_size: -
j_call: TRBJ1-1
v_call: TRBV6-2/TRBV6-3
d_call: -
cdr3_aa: CASSYPRTGNTEAFF
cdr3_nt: TGTGCCAGCAGTTACCCTAGGACGGGGAACACTGAAGCTTTCTTT

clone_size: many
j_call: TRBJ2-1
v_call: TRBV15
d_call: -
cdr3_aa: CATSRYSGTYNEQFF
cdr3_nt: TGTGCCACCAGCAGATATAGCGGAACCTACAATGAGCAGTTCTTC

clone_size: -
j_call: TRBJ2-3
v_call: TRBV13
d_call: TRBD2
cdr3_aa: CASSHTSGRPTDTQYF
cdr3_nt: TGTGCCAGCAGTCATACTAGCGGGAGACCCACAGATACGCAGTATTTT

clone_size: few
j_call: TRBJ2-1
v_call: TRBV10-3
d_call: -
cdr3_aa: CAIRPAGQGGLAAYNEQFF
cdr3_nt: TGTGCCATCAGGCCCGCGGGACAGGGAGGACTAGCGGCCTACAATGAGCAGTTCTTC

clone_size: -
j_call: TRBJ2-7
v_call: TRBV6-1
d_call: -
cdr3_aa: CASSRTALGTYEQYF
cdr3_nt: TGTGCCAGCAGCCGGACGGCTCTGGGTACCTACGAGCAGTACTTC

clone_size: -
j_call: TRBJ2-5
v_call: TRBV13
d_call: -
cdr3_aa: CASSPPLSLAGKKTQYF
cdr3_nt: TGTGCCAGCAGCCCTCCTTTGAGCCTGGCGGGGAAGAAGACCCAGTACTTC

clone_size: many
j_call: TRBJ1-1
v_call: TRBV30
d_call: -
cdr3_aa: CAWSLTGYEAFF
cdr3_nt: TGTGCCTGGAGTTTAACGGGGTATGAAGCTTTCTTT

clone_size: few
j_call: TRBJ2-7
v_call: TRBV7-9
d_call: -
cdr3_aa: CASSDGWVEQYF
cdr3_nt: TGTGCCAGCAGTGATGGTTGGGTCGAGCAGTACTTC

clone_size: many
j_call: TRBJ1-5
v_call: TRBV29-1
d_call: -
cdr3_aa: CSVADGSNQPQHF
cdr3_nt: TGCAGCGTCGCGGACGGTAGCAATCAGCCCCAGCATTTT

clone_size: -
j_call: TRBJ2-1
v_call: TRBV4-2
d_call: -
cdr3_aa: CASSQGLADEQFF
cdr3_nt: TGTGCCAGCAGCCAGGGGCTGGCCGATGAGCAGTTCTTC

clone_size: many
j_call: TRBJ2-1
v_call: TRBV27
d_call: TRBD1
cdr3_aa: CASSLSSGGNEQFF
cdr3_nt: TGTGCCAGCAGTTTATCGTCAGGGGGCAATGAGCAGTTCTTC

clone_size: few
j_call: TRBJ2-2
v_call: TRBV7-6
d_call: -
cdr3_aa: CASSLATGDSGFKELFF
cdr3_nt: TGTGCCAGCAGCTTAGCCACTGGAGATAGCGGATTTAAGGAGCTGTTTTTT

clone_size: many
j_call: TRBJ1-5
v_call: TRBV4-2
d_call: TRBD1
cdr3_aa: CASSQETGTGVQPQHF
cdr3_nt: TGTGCCAGCAGCCAAGAGACCGGGACAGGGGTTCAGCCCCAGCATTTT

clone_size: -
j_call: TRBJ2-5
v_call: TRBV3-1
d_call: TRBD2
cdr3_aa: CASSPLAGGGGAETQYF
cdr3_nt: TGTGCCAGCAGCCCTCTAGCGGGAGGGGGTGGTGCGGAGACCCAGTACTTC

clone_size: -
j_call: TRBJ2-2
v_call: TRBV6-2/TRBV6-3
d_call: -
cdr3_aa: CASSYSVIEANTGELFF
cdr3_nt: TGTGCCAGCAGTTACTCGGTGATAGAGGCGAACACCGGGGAGCTGTTTTTT

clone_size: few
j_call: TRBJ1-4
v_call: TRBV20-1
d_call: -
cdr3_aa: CSARGDLNDLYF
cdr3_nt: TGCAGTGCTAGAGGAGACCTAAACGATTTATATTTT

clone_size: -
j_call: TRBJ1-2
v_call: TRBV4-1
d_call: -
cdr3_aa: CASSPDGVDGYTF
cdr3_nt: TGCGCCAGCAGCCCCGACGGTGTGGATGGCTACACCTTC

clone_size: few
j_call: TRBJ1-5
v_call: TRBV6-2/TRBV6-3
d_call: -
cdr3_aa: CASSPLSGRQHF
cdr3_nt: TGTGCCAGCAGCCCACTATCGGGGCGTCAGCATTTT

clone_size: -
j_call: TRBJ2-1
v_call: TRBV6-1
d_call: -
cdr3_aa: CASSPTRWNEQFF
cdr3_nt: TGTGCCAGCAGTCCGACCCGCTGGAATGAGCAGTTCTTC

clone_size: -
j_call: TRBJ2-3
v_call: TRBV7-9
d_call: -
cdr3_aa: CASRLGPGDTQYF
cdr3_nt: TGTGCCAGCAGACTGGGGCCGGGAGATACGCAGTATTTT

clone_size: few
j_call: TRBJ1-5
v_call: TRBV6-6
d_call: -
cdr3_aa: CASSYGQNQPQHF
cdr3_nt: TGTGCCAGCAGTTACGGGCAGAATCAGCCCCAGCATTTT

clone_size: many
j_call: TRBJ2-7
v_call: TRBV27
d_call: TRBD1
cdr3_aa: CASSPRDRGTYEQYF
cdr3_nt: TGTGCCAGCAGTCCCCGGGACAGGGGAACCTACGAGCAGTACTTC

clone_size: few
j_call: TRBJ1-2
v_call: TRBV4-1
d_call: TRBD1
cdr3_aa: CASSQPRTGGVYGYTF
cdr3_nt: TGCGCCAGCAGCCAACCTAGGACAGGAGGGGTCTATGGCTACACCTTC

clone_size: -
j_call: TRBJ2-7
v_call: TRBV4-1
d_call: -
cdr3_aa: CASSPGLLYGQYF
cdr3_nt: TGTGCCAGCAGCCCCGGGCTCCTCTACGGGCAGTACTTC

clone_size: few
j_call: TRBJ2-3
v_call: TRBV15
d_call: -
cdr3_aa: CATSRVFGGATDTQYF
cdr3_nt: TGTGCCACCAGCAGAGTCTTTGGGGGGGCAACAGATACGCAGTATTTT